Below, 16 T cell receptor beta chains from the same sample are listed, as sequenced in a study of cytomegalovirus exposure and HLA in healthy donors. Libraries were prepared by immunoSEQ multiplex PCR; TCRdb keeps only in-frame clonotypes and omits some of them. The table shows approximately 220,000 clones, with over 80% occurring only once. Sequencing was done on a sample of PBMCs. The receptor set was obtained from a woman aged 25 to 39 in good health and CMV-seropositive.

The chain links TRBV10-3 to TRBJ1-2; D remains unclear. This CDR3 contains 13 residues. Looked up from germline, CDR1 is ENHRY and CDR2 is SYGVKD. Trimming pared 2 bases from V and 2 bases from J, leaving 6 bases between. CDR3: CAISERVNYGYTF. The CDR3 DNA follows: TGTGCCATCAGTGAGAGAGTGAACTATGGCTACACCTTC.

CDR3: CASMVGREGGTGELFF. CDR3 in DNA: TGTGCCAGCATGGTCGGGCGGGAGGGGGGCACCGGGGAGCTGTTTTTT. The chain employs TRBV2 and TRBJ2-2, with 9 bases identical to TRBD2. In germline, CDR1 is SNHLY, CDR2 FYNNEI. Germline trimming cut 7 bases from V and 4 bases from J; bases unmatched to any gene: 10. This CDR3 is 16 amino acids long.

To note about this clone: The sample holds other DNA sequences that translate to the same CDR3. The chain recombines TRBV11-3 with TRBJ1-1; D gene unclear. This CDR3 region has 12 residues. Germline V gives CDR1 SGHNT, CDR2 YENEEA. V dropped 3 bases and J dropped 1 base, with 3 bases sitting between them. The CDR3 protein is CASSFQNTEAFF. The CDR3 coding sequence is TGTGCCAGCAGCTTCCAGAACACTGAAGCTTTCTTT.

The V call is TRBV18, the J call TRBJ1-2; TRBD1 matches 7 bases. J gave up 3 bases and V 1 base, and 5 bases lay outside the gene matches. Looked up from germline, CDR1 is KGHSH and CDR2 is LQKENI. The length of the CDR3 is 15 residues. The DNA of the CDR3 is TGTGCCAGCTCACCACAACGACAGGGCGACTATGGCTACACCTTC. Protein product: CASSPQRQGDYGYTF.

The gene calls are TRBV30 and TRBJ2-7, with 7 nucleotides matching TRBD2. Germline V gene sequence: CDR1 GTSNPN, CDR2 SVGIG (reference sequence). With 6 bases clipped from V and 3 bases from J, the junction kept 5 bases outside the gene matches. The CDR3 sequence is 12 residues long. The CDR3 DNA sequence: TGTGCCTGTTGGACTAGTCGCTACGAGCAGTACTTC. Its protein is CACWTSRYEQYF.

The J gene is TRBJ1-1, the V gene TRBV11-3; D is perhaps TRBD1 (5 bases). Germline CDR1 and CDR2: SGHNT and YENEEA. This CDR3 spans 13 amino acids. The V gene lost 5 bases and the J gene lost 2 bases, with 9 bases spanning the gap. The CDR3: CASSRGTNTEAFF. The CDR3 nucleotides are TGTGCCAGCAGCAGGGGCACCAACACTGAAGCTTTCTTT.

The chain is built from TRBV30 and TRBJ1-1; D ambiguous. The V gene lost 3 bases and the J gene lost 4 bases, with 6 bases spanning the gap. Germline values: CDR1 GTSNPN, CDR2 SVGIG (reference sequence). The CDR3 is made up of 11 amino acids. The CDR3 bases are TGTGCCTGGAGGCGGAGCACTGAAGCTTTCTTT. Its protein is CAWRRSTEAFF.

V is TRBV5-1 and J is TRBJ2-7, with 9 bases lining up with TRBD2. Germline CDR1 is SGHRS and CDR2 is YFSETQ. This CDR3 has 15 residues. After removal of 4 bases from V and 2 bases from J, the junction contained 7 bases not matched to a gene. The DNA of the CDR3 is TGCGCCAGCAGCGGACCTAGCGGGGAGACCTACGAGCAGTACTTC. As protein: CASSGPSGETYEQYF.

The rearrangement joins TRBV11-2 to TRBJ2-5; D is ambiguous. Trimming cost V 2 bases and J 5 bases, with 3 bases left between them. The CDR3 has 11 amino acids. Germline V CDR1 and CDR2: SGHAT, FQNNGV. The CDR3 region is CASSLWETQYF. The DNA for the CDR3 is TGTGCCAGCAGCTTATGGGAGACCCAGTACTTC.

This sequence joins TRBV7-6 and TRBJ2-2; maybe TRBD1 (5 bases). Germline CDR1 and CDR2: SGHVS and FNYEAQ. The CDR3 totals 14 residues. Trimming removed 3 bases at V and 2 bases at J, with 7 bases between. The CDR3 sequence: CASSFDSNTGELFF. Written as DNA, the CDR3 is TGTGCCAGCAGCTTTGACAGCAACACCGGGGAGCTGTTTTTT. Together with reference TRBV7-6 and TRBJ2-2, the CDR3 gives the full variable domain: GAGVSQSPRYKVTKRGQDVALRCDPISGHVSLYWYRQALGQGPEFLTYFNYEAQQDKSGLPNDRFSAERPEGSISTLTIQRTEQRDSAMYRCASSFDSNTGELFFGEGSRLTVL.

The V gene is TRBV7-8, the J gene TRBJ2-3; the match to TRBD2 covers 7 bases. This CDR3 region has 16 residues. CDR1 SGHVS and CDR2 FQNEAQ come from the germline V gene. V trimming: 5 bases; J trimming: 2 bases; junction bases outside the gene matches: 10. Here the CDR3 reads CASSHRLAPSTDTQYF. As DNA, the CDR3 is TGTGCCAGCAGCCACAGACTAGCCCCATCCACAGATACGCAGTATTTT.

V is TRBV5-1 and J is TRBJ1-2; D gene ambiguous. The CDR3 extends over 14 amino acids. V gave up 0 bases and J gave up 2 bases, with 8 bases separating them. Germline V gives CDR1 SGHRS, CDR2 YFSETQ. The CDR3 bases are TGCGCCAGCAGCTTGGGGGATACCAACTATGGCTACACCTTC. It yields the protein CASSLGDTNYGYTF.

This chain connects TRBV5-1 to TRBJ2-1; TRBD2 might be the D (6 bases). CDR3 length: 16 residues. With 4 bases removed from V and 8 bases from J, the gap between germline ends came to 22 bases. The V gene's germline CDR1 is SGHRS and CDR2 YFSETQ. CDR3 protein: CASSPPVGTGADEQFF. The CDR3 coding sequence is TGCGCCAGCAGCCCCCCGGTTGGTACGGGAGCGGATGAGCAGTTCTTC. The full variable domain, its missing parts supplied by reference TRBV5-1 and TRBJ2-1, is KAGVTQTPRYLIKTRGQQVTLSCSPISGHRSVSWYQQTPGQGLQFLFEYFSETQRNKGNFPGRFSGRQFSNSRSEMNVSTLELGDSALYLCASSPPVGTGADEQFFGPGTRLTVL.

V and J are TRBV6-5 and TRBJ1-5, with D maybe TRBD1 (6 bases). Germline CDR1 and CDR2: MNHEY and SVGAGI. V was trimmed by 5 bases and J by 2 bases, leaving 10 bases between them. CDR3 size: 14 residues. The CDR3 here is CASSADSRNQPQHF. DNA of the CDR3: TGTGCCAGCAGTGCGGACAGTCGCAATCAGCCCCAGCATTTT.

This rearrangement joins TRBV6-5 to TRBJ1-2; D gene uncertain. Germline assignment: CDR1 MNHEY and CDR2 SVGAGI. V was trimmed by 1 base and J by 7 bases, leaving 13 bases between them. CDR3 length equals 14 residues. The CDR3 region has the DNA TGTGCCAGCAGTTACTTTCCCGAGACCACTGGCTACACCTTC. Protein product: CASSYFPETTGYTF.

The chain is built from TRBV27 and TRBJ2-2, with D unclear. CDR1 is MNHEY and CDR2 is SMNVEV in the germline V gene (reference sequence). V shed 4 bases and J shed 6 bases, with 6 bases lying between them. This CDR3 comprises 12 residues. CDR3 DNA sequence: TGTGCCAGCAGTTCCTACCCCGGGGAGCTGTTTTTT. Its translation: CASSSYPGELFF.